This is a list of T cell receptor beta chains from one sample in a study of blood T cell repertoires in COVID-19. TCRdb's table, derived via immunoSEQ multiplex PCR, lists solely in-frame clones and lacks some. This table has some 370,000 clones, around 89% appearing once. The specimen sequenced was peripheral blood. These TCRs come from a man in his forties with acute or convalescent COVID-19. CDR3s include the opening cysteine and the closing phenylalanine or tryptophan. The D gene is left open where the match is weak. The size entry is marked missing in some rows and otherwise reads once, few, many or a size class.

clone_size j_call v_call d_call cdr3_aa cdr3_nt
few TRBJ2-5 TRBV30 TRBD1 CAWTFSQGAWETQYF TGTGCCTGGACCTTCTCACAGGGGGCCTGGGAGACCCAGTACTTC
. TRBJ2-5 TRBV9 TRBD1 CASSVQQGARETQYF TGTGCCAGCAGCGTTCAACAGGGGGCTCGGGAGACCCAGTACTTC
. TRBJ2-3 TRBV27 TRBD2 CASRRDYRDTQYF TGTGCCAGCAGAAGGGACTACCGGGATACGCAGTATTTT
. TRBJ1-1 TRBV30 . CAWSVSRGEAFF TGTGCCTGGAGTGTATCAAGGGGGGAAGCTTTCTTT
. TRBJ2-1 TRBV19 TRBD1 CASSLGQGNNEQFF TGTGCCAGTAGTTTGGGACAGGGCAACAATGAGCAGTTCTTC
. TRBJ2-7 TRBV3-1/TRBV3-2 . CASSQDPGGLYEQYF TGTGCCAGCAGCCAAGATCCGGGGGGCCTCTACGAGCAGTACTTC
few TRBJ1-5 TRBV29-1 . CSVQLGRGNQPQHF TGCAGCGTTCAATTGGGGAGGGGCAATCAGCCCCAGCATTTT
. TRBJ1-1 TRBV28 . CASSLSLNTEAFF TGTGCCAGCAGTTTATCGTTAAACACTGAAGCTTTCTTT
. TRBJ2-1 TRBV9 TRBD2 CASRDQDGLAGGPSSYNEQFF TGTGCCAGCAGGGATCAGGACGGACTAGCGGGGGGGCCGAGCTCCTACAATGAGCAGTTCTTC
. TRBJ2-6 TRBV7-9 TRBD1 CASRIGLGQGTSGANVLTF TGTGCCAGCAGAATAGGACTGGGACAGGGAACCTCTGGGGCCAACGTCCTGACTTTC
. TRBJ2-3 TRBV2 . CASRGYRGQYF TGTGCCAGCAGAGGTTACCGGGGGCAGTATTTT
. TRBJ1-2 TRBV2 . CAYWTQSNYGYTF TGTGCCTACTGGACACAAAGTAACTATGGCTACACCTTC
. TRBJ1-4 TRBV6-5 . CASSYSGRGNEKLFF TGTGCCAGCAGTTACTCGGGGAGGGGTAATGAAAAACTGTTTTTT
. TRBJ1-1 TRBV7-8 . CASSLEQGGAFF TGTGCCAGCAGCTTAGAACAGGGTGGAGCTTTCTTT
. TRBJ2-7 TRBV11-2 TRBD2 CASSQGTSGSYEQYF TGTGCCAGCAGCCAAGGGACTAGCGGGAGCTACGAGCAGTACTTC
. TRBJ2-3 TRBV28 . CASSFSERTDTQYF TGTGCCAGCAGTTTCAGTGAACGCACAGATACGCAGTATTTT
. TRBJ2-7 TRBV19 . CASSVDDSTYEQYF TGTGCCAGTAGTGTAGATGACAGTACCTACGAGCAGTACTTC
. TRBJ1-1 TRBV9 . CASSVGMGSEAFF TGTGCCAGCAGCGTAGGTATGGGGAGTGAAGCTTTCTTT
once TRBJ1-1 TRBV5-6 . CASSLGRTEAFF TGTGCCAGCAGCTTGGGGAGAACTGAAGCTTTCTTT
. TRBJ2-3 TRBV7-8 TRBD2 CASSLGGGRVDTQYF TGTGCCAGCAGCTTAGGCGGGGGGCGGGTAGATACGCAGTATTTT
. TRBJ1-2 TRBV27 TRBD1 CASSANRGPGYGYTF TGTGCCAGCAGCGCTAACAGGGGGCCGGGCTATGGCTACACCTTC
. TRBJ2-2 TRBV29-1 TRBD2 CSGVGLAGTGELFF TGCAGCGGAGTGGGACTAGCAGGCACCGGGGAGCTGTTTTTT
. TRBJ2-1 TRBV20-1 . CSVLQGNEQFF TGCAGTGTCCTACAGGGAAATGAGCAGTTCTTC
. TRBJ2-7 TRBV2 TRBD1 CASSPETGFEQYF TGTGCCAGCAGCCCCGAGACAGGGTTCGAGCAGTACTTC
once TRBJ1-6 TRBV2 . CASSVGTGGDNSPLHF TGTGCCAGCAGTGTAGGTACCGGAGGAGATAATTCACCCCTCCACTTT